Sequencing of this TCR beta chain was carried out in a study of blood T cell repertoires in COVID-19. The wider study: From the United States, Italy and Spain came samples of acute and convalescent COVID-19.

Sequenced by immunoSEQ multiplex PCR; TCRdb stores in-frame clones only, minus some. Of about 180,000 clones in the sample, 82% were seen once. This clone was found once. This CDR3 is 15 amino acids long. Trimming removed 2 bases from V and 4 bases from J; junction bases left unmatched: 7. The study assigned cohorts using participant-reported clinical history. The study counted Cohort 3 donors as recovered given two negative PCRs, clearance, or symptom resolution. The TCR was taken from a man aged 60 to 69 who had recovered from COVID-19. This rearrangement joins TRBV23-1 to TRBJ1-2; TRBD1 matches 7 bases. TRBV23-1 belongs to the ORF category, with a function that is uncertain. Material: PBMCs or T cells enriched from blood (not recorded which). CDR3 sequence: CASSQPTGAPYGYTF. CDR3 coding DNA: TGCGCCAGCAGTCAACCCACAGGGGCCCCCTATGGCTACACCTTC.